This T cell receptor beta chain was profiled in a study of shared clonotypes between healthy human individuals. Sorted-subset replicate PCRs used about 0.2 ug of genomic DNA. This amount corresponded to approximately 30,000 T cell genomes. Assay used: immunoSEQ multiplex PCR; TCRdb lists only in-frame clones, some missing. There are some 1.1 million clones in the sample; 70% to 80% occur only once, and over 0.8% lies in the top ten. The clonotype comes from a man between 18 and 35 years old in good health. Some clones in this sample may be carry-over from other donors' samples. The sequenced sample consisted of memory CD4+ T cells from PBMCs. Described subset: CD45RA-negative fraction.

The CDR3, as DNA: TGTGCCAGCACAGGGACAGGGATATACAATGAGCAGTTCTTC. Translated: CASTGTGIYNEQFF. The chain carries TRBV2 and TRBJ2-1; TRBD1 matches at 9 bases. V lost 7 bases and J lost 4; bases outside the gene matches: 5. The CDR3 has 14 residues. Germline V gene sequence: CDR1 SNHLY, CDR2 FYNNEI.